This record covers a single T cell receptor beta chain. Its antigen is still unknown. Clones were sequenced by immunoSEQ multiplex PCR, and TCRdb holds only the in-frame ones, with some missing. Of around 43,000 clones in the sample, more than 75% were seen once. CDR1 and CDR2 from the germline V gene are SGDLS and YYNGEE. This CDR3 region has 15 residues. Deletions cut 2 bases from V and 2 bases from J, with 14 bases between. This record comes from a study of OX40 agonist ivuxolimab in advanced cancers. Findings and limits, study-wide: At 0.1 to 3.0 mg/kg, CD4+ and CD8+ blood T cells expanded clonally by week 6. In CD8+ T cells, expanded clones were on average more numerous than in CD4+. Normalized T-cell clonal expansion was also low in a subset of nonresponders.

The specimen was CD4+ or CD8+ T cells sorted from blood, collected in a trial of the OX40 agonist ivuxolimab. This sequence originates from an adult with an advanced solid tumor such as melanoma, head and neck, liver or kidney cancer. The chain has TRBV9 and TRBJ2-7, with a tentative D call TRBD2 (6 bases). The CDR3 DNA reads TGTGCCAGCAGCGTTTCTGGCGGGGACCCCTACGAGCAGTACTTC. It is translated as CASSVSGGDPYEQYF.